Below are 19 T cell receptor beta chains sequenced from a single sample in a study of blood T cell repertoires in COVID-19. Using immunoSEQ multiplex PCR, the repertoire was profiled, and TCRdb retains in-frame clones only, with some absent. This table has about 120,000 clones, 65% to 85% appearing once. Sequences were obtained from peripheral blood. All receptors come from a man between 25 and 39 years old with COVID-19, enrolled during active disease.

The rearrangement joins TRBV5-1 to TRBJ2-7; TRBD1 agrees at 10 bases. CDR3 length: 16 residues. Germline CDR1 is SGHRS and CDR2 is YFSETQ. The trim removed 0 bases at V and 3 bases at J, leaving 6 bases unmatched. The CDR3 bases are TGCGCCAGCAGCTTGGAACCCGGGACAGGGGACTACGAGCAGTACTTC. It codes for CASSLEPGTGDYEQYF.

In DNA, the CDR3 is TGTGCCAGTAGCGAGGCGCTTTTTAACTATGGCTACACCTTC. Translating gives CASSEALFNYGYTF. The rearrangement uses TRBV19 and TRBJ1-2; D not certain. CDR3 length: 14 residues. Germline CDR1 and CDR2: LNHDA and SQIVND (reference sequence). V was pared by 6 bases and J by 1 base, with 12 bases between. Combining the CDR3 with reference TRBV19 and TRBJ1-2 gives the whole variable domain DGGITQSPKYLFRKEGQNVTLSCEQNLNHDAMYWYRQDPGQGLRLIYYSQIVNDFQKGDIAEGYSVSREKKESFPLTVTSAQKNPTAFYLCASSEALFNYGYTFGSGTRLTVV.

The chain recombines TRBV11-2 with TRBJ2-7; TRBD1 matches 9 bases. V dropped 5 bases and J dropped 3; count of bases not matched to a gene: 5. The CDR3 runs to 14 residues. Per the germline V gene, CDR1 is SGHAT and CDR2 is FQNNGV. CDR3 amino acids: CASSHRDRVYEQYF. For the CDR3, the DNA is TGTGCCAGCAGCCACCGGGACAGGGTCTACGAGCAGTACTTC.

The gene calls are TRBV18 and TRBJ1-2, with 9 bases aligning to TRBD1. CDR3 length equals 15 residues. The trim removed 5 bases at V and 6 bases at J, leaving 10 bases unmatched. The germline CDR1 and CDR2 sequences are KGHSH and LQKENI. The CDR3 nucleotides read TGTGCCAGCTCATTATCGGGACAGGGAGTGGATGGCTACACCTTC. Amino acid sequence: CASSLSGQGVDGYTF.

This clone is a singleton in its sample. The chain couples TRBV20-1 to TRBJ2-7, with D uncertain. Trimming took off 3 bases at V and 1 base at J, with 16 bases between the two ends. Per germline, CDR1 DFQATT and CDR2 SNEGSKA (reference sequence). The CDR3 consists of 15 residues. The CDR3 reads CSASAAQAVSYEQYF. CDR3 DNA sequence: TGCAGTGCTAGTGCCGCTCAGGCAGTTTCCTACGAGCAGTACTTC.

This chain uses TRBV7-6 with TRBJ1-5, with 10 bases matching TRBD1. Germline CDR1 reads SGHVS; CDR2 reads FNYEAQ. Germline trimming cut 5 bases from V and 7 bases from J; bases unmatched to any gene: 8. CDR3 length: 15 amino acids. This CDR3 is CASSTGQGGGQPQHF. DNA of the CDR3: TGTGCCAGCAGCACCGGACAGGGGGGTGGGCAGCCCCAGCATTTT.

V gene TRBV27 combines with J gene TRBJ2-7; no firm D call. The CDR3 has 12 amino acids. Trimming took 4 bases from V and 2 from J, leaving 6 bases between them. The germline CDR1 and CDR2 sequences are MNHEY and SMNVEV (reference sequence). CDR3 coding DNA: TGTGCCAGCAGTTCTACAGCCTACGAGCAGTACTTC. Translated, it gives CASSSTAYEQYF.

The chain joins TRBV28 to TRBJ1-6, with D perhaps TRBD1 (5 bases). The CDR3 extends over 14 amino acids. Germline V CDR1 and CDR2: MDHEN, SYDVKM. Deletions cut 8 bases from V and 8 bases from J, with 16 bases between. In nucleotides, the CDR3 is TGTGCCAGCGGTGGGGGGGGGAATTATTCACCCCTCCACTTT. Translation gives CASGGGGNYSPLHF.

The gene calls are TRBV29-1 and TRBJ2-7; TRBD2 matches 10 bases. The V segment lost 5 bases and the J segment 5 bases; nucleotides outside the gene matches: 6. The CDR3 covers 13 residues. Germline-derived CDR1 and CDR2 are SQVTM and ANQGSEA. As DNA, the CDR3 is TGCAGCGTTAGTTCGGGACTAGCGAACGAGCAGTACTTC. This encodes CSVSSGLANEQYF.

V and J are TRBV28 and TRBJ1-2; 8 bases map to TRBD1. Germline V gene sequence: CDR1 MDHEN, CDR2 SYDVKM. The CDR3 length is 17 residues. J was trimmed by 8 bases and V by 6 bases; bases with no gene match: 20. The CDR3 here is CASSPGTGGSYGWGYTF. CDR3 coding DNA: TGTGCCAGCAGCCCCGGGACAGGCGGGAGCTATGGATGGGGCTACACCTTC.

V gene TRBV4-3 combines with J gene TRBJ1-1; 9 positions match TRBD1. The V segment lost 0 bases and the J segment 0 bases; nucleotides outside the gene matches: 2. CDR3 length: 16 residues. Germline CDR1 reads LGHNA; CDR2 reads YSLEER. CDR3 coding DNA: TGCGCCAGCAGCCAAGATTACAGGGGGCTGAACACTGAAGCTTTCTTT. It translates to CASSQDYRGLNTEAFF.

This clone was recorded a few times. The J gene is TRBJ2-3, the V gene TRBV4-1; 11 bases are shared with TRBD2. Germline V gene data show CDR1 as MGHRA and CDR2 as YSYEKL. This CDR3 has 19 amino acids. The V and J ends lost 1 base and 2 bases, in that order; junction bases with no gene match: 11. DNA of the CDR3: TGCGCCAGCAGCCAAGTAGGGGCGGGGACTAGCGGTTTCACAGATACGCAGTATTTT. Translating it yields CASSQVGAGTSGFTDTQYF.

This sequence joins TRBV30 and TRBJ1-4; TRBD1 matches 8 bases. The CDR3 has 15 residues. Germline CDR1 reads GTSNPN; CDR2 reads SVGIG (reference sequence). The ends lost 0 bases at V and 4 bases at J; junction bases unmatched: 4. CDR3 region: CAWSVGGQVNEKLFF. CDR3 sequence (DNA): TGTGCCTGGAGTGTTGGGGGACAGGTTAATGAAAAACTGTTTTTT.

V and J are TRBV7-8 and TRBJ1-6; D call uncertain. The CDR3 covers 14 residues. CDR1 and CDR2 from the germline V gene are SGHVS and FQNEAQ. V lost 3 bases and J 10 bases, leaving 13 bases between the germline ends. The CDR3 is CASSLEGMYSPLHF. The CDR3 nucleotides are TGTGCCAGCAGCTTGGAGGGAATGTACTCACCCCTCCACTTT.

The chain carries TRBV19 and TRBJ1-1; D is perhaps TRBD1 (6 bases). Deletions cut 5 bases from V and 1 base from J, with 8 bases between. This CDR3 contains 13 residues. CDR1 LNHDA and CDR2 SQIVND come from the germline V gene (reference sequence). This chain's CDR3 is CASSLTGNTEAFF. The CDR3 region has the DNA TGTGCCAGTAGTCTGACAGGGAACACTGAAGCTTTCTTT.

The chain joins TRBV7-2 to TRBJ2-1, with 11 bases identical to TRBD1. Trimming cost V 7 bases and J 8 bases; bases outside gene matches: 13. This CDR3 spans 16 amino acids. Germline assignment: CDR1 SGHTA and CDR2 FQGNSA. CDR3 protein: CASTQWGTGGGDEQFF. CDR3 DNA: TGTGCCAGCACCCAGTGGGGGACAGGGGGTGGAGATGAGCAGTTCTTC.

The chain combines TRBV2 with TRBJ2-1, with 14 positions matching TRBD2. Germline V CDR1 and CDR2: SNHLY, FYNNEI. This CDR3 is 14 amino acids long. Trimming at V came to 6 bases and at J to 9 bases, leaving 4 bases not matched to a gene. CDR3 nucleotide sequence: TGTGCCAGCAGGCCGGGACTAGCGGGAGTTGAGCAGTTCTTC. Translation: CASRPGLAGVEQFF.

The chain employs TRBV10-3 and TRBJ1-1, with D unresolved. Trimming stripped 3 bases from V and 5 bases from J, with 16 bases between. CDR1 is ENHRY, CDR2 SYGVKD, per germline. This CDR3 spans 15 amino acids. CDR3 in amino acids: CAISEKVILGTEAFF. The CDR3 nucleotides read TGTGCCATCAGTGAAAAGGTGATCCTCGGGACTGAAGCTTTCTTT.

This clone was found a few times. This chain's CDR3 is CASSTGEAFF. CDR3 in DNA: TGCGCCAGCAGTACGGGGGAGGCTTTCTTT. The chain carries TRBV23-1 and TRBJ1-1; D possibly corresponds to TRBD1 (5 bases). TRBV23-1 is labeled an ORF, and its function is uncertain. The V and J ends lost 5 bases and 11 bases respectively, with 9 bases between them. The length of the CDR3 is 10 residues.